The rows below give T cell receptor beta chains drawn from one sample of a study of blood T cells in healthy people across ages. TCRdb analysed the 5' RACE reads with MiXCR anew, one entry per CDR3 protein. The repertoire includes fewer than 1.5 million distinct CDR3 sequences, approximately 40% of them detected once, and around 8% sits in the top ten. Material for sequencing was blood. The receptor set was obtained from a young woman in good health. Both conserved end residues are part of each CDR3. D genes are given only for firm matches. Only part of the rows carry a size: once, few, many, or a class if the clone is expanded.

CAGSPGTSNGYTF TGTGCCGGCAGCCCCGGGACCAGTAATGGCTACACCTTC TRBJ1-2 - - TRBV7-6
CASSTFGGYTF TGTGCCAGCAGTACCTTCGGTGGCTACACCTTC TRBJ1-2 - - TRBV12-3/TRBV12-4
CASSFPPGNEQYF TGCGCCAGCAGCTTTCCACCCGGCAACGAGCAGTACTTC TRBJ2-7 - - TRBV5-1
CSVVRGGEQYF TGCAGCGTTGTGAGGGGGGGCGAGCAGTACTTC TRBJ2-7 many - TRBV29-1
CASSELREGYGYTF TGTGCCAGCAGTGAGCTCAGGGAGGGCTATGGCTACACCTTC TRBJ1-2 few - TRBV25-1
CASSSGTGSFSPLHF TGTGCCAGCAGCTCCGGGACAGGGAGTTTTTCACCCCTCCACTTT TRBJ1-6 - TRBD1 TRBV25-1
CASKGWTYTF TGTGCCAGTAAGGGATGGACCTACACCTTC TRBJ1-2 - - TRBV19
CAISGTQNGELFF TGTGCCATCAGCGGGACTCAAAACGGGGAGCTGTTTTTT TRBJ2-2 - - TRBV10-3
CATSESGTGNIQYF TGTGCCACCAGTGAATCTGGGACAGGGAACATTCAGTACTTC TRBJ2-4 - TRBD1 TRBV24-1
CASATPGISQYF TGTGCCAGCGCAACCCCCGGGATAAGCCAGTATTTT TRBJ2-3 - - TRBV28
CSASGVSTDTQYF TGCAGTGCTAGCGGGGTCAGCACAGATACGCAGTATTTT TRBJ2-3 - - TRBV20-1
CASSLGGSGTYNEQYF TGCGCCAGCAGCTTGGGGGGTAGCGGGACCTACAATGAGCAGTACTTC TRBJ2-7 once TRBD2 TRBV5-1
CASTLAGASGEQYF TGTGCCAGCACACTAGCGGGAGCCTCGGGGGAGCAGTACTTC TRBJ2-5 - TRBD2 TRBV7-2
CASSGTGPGYEQYF TGCGCCAGCAGTGGGACAGGGCCGGGGTACGAGCAGTACTTC TRBJ2-7 - TRBD1 TRBV10-2
CASSGGLAGLRDTQYF TGTGCCAGCAGTGGGGGACTAGCGGGATTGAGAGATACGCAGTATTTT TRBJ2-3 - TRBD2 TRBV6-1
CASSLAWGDRTTNEKLFF TGTGCCAGCAGCTTAGCATGGGGGGATAGAACAACTAATGAAAAACTGTTTTTT TRBJ1-4 - - TRBV7-6
CASSPVGSGGRYTETQYF TGTGCTAGCAGCCCCGTTGGAAGCGGGGGCCGATACACAGAGACCCAGTACTTC TRBJ2-5 - TRBD2 TRBV7-7
CASSFSASGLGETQFF TGTGCCAGCAGCTTTTCCGCCTCCGGACTAGGAGAGACCCAGTTCTTC TRBJ2-1 - TRBD2 TRBV7-9
CAWTRQENTEAFF TGTGCCTGGACCCGACAGGAAAACACTGAAGCTTTCTTT TRBJ1-1 - - TRBV30
CSAISRGKQETQYF TGCAGTGCTATTTCGCGGGGCAAACAAGAGACCCAGTACTTC TRBJ2-5 few - TRBV20-1
CSARGQGARDEQFF TGCAGTGCTAGAGGACAGGGGGCGCGGGATGAGCAGTTCTTC TRBJ2-1 - TRBD1 TRBV20-1
CASSYMKGVREQYF TGTGCCAGCAGTTACATGAAGGGGGTGCGGGAGCAGTACTTC TRBJ2-7 - - TRBV6-5
CASSVTGASYGYTF TGTGCCAGCAGCGTAACAGGGGCCTCCTATGGCTACACCTTC TRBJ1-2 - TRBD1 TRBV9
CSARDLFERSLYGYIF TGCAGTGCTAGAGATCTCTTTGAACGCTCACTCTATGGCTACATCTTC TRBJ1-2 - - TRBV20-1
CASSQEASEGTEAFF TGTGCCAGCAGCCAAGAGGCTAGCGAGGGGACTGAAGCTTTCTTT TRBJ1-1 - - TRBV3-1